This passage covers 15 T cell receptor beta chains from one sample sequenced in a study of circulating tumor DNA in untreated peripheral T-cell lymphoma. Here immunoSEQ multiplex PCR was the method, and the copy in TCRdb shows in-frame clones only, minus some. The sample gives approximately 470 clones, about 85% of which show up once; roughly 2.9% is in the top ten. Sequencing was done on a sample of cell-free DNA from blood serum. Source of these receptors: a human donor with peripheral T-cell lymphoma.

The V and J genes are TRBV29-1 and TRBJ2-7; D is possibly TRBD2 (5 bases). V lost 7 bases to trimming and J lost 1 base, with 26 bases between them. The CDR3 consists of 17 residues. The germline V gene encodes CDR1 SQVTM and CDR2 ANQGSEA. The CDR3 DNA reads TGCAGCGCCTGGACTCCCCCCCGGAAGTATGGGTCCTACGAGCAGTACTTC. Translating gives CSAWTPPRKYGSYEQYF.

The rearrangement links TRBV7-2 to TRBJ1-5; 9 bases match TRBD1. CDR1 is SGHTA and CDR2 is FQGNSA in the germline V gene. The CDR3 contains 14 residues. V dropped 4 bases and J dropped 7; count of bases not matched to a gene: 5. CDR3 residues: CASSSDRGGQPQHF. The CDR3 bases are TGTGCCAGCAGCTCGGACAGGGGAGGACAGCCCCAGCATTTT.

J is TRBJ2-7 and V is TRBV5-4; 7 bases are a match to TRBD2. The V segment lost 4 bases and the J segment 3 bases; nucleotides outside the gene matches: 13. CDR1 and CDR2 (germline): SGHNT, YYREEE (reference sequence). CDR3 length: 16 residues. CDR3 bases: TGTGCCAGCAGCGGCGATCCGACTGGGGGGGTCTACGAGCAGTACTTC. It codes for CASSGDPTGGVYEQYF.

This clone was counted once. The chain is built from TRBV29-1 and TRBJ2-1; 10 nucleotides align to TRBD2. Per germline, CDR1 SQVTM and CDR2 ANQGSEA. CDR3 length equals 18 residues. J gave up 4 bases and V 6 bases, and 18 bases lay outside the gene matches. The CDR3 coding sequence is TGCAGCGTCCCCGGGACACTCTATAGCGGGGGGAATTACAATGAGCAGTTCTTC. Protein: CSVPGTLYSGGNYNEQFF.

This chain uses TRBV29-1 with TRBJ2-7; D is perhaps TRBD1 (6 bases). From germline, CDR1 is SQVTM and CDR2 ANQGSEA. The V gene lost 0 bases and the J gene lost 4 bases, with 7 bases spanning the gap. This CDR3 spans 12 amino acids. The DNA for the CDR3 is TGCAGCGTTGAAGATGGACAGTACGAGCAGTACTTC. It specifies CSVEDGQYEQYF.

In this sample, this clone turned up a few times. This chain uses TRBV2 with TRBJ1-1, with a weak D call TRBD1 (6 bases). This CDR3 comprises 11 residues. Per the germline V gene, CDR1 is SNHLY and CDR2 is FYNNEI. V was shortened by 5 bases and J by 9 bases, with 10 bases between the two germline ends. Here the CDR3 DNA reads TGTGCCAGCAGTTCCGACAGGCAAGCTTTCTTT. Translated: CASSSDRQAFF.

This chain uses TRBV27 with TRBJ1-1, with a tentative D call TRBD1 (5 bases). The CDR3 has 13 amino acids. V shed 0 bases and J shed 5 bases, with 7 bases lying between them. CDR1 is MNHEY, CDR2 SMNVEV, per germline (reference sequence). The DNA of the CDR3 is TGTGCCAGCAGTTTATCAGGGGTAACTGAAGCTTTCTTT. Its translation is CASSLSGVTEAFF.

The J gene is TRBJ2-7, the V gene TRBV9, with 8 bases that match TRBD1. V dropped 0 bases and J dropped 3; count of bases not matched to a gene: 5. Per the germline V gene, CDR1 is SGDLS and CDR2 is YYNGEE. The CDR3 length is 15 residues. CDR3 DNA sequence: TGTGCCAGCAGCGTAGGGGGGACAGGACGCTACGAGCAGTACTTC. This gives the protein CASSVGGTGRYEQYF.

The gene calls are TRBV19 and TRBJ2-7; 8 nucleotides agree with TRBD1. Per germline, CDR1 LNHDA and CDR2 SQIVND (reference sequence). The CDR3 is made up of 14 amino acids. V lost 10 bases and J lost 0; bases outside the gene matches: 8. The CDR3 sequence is CANTDRASSYEQYF. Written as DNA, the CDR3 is TGTGCCAACACGGACAGGGCAAGCTCCTACGAGCAGTACTTC.

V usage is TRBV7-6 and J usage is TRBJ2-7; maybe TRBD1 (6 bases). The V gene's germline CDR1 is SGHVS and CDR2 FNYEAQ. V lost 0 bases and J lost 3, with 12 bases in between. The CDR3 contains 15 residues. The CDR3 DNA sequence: TGTGCCAGCAGCTTAGCCAAAGACAGGTACTACGAGCAGTACTTC. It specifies CASSLAKDRYYEQYF.

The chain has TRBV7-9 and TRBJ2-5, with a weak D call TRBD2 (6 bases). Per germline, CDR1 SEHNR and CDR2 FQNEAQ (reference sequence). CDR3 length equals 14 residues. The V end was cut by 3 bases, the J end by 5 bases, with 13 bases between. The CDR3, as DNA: TGTGCCAGCAGCTTGTCGACGGAGGGGGAGACCCAGTACTTC. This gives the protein CASSLSTEGETQYF.

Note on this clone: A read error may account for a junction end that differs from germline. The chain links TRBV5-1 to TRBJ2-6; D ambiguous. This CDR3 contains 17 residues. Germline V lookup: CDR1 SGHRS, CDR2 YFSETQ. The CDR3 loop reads CASVPKSVPKSGQRPDF. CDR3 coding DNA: TGCGCCAGCGTGCCGAAATCGGTTCCAAAGTCGGGCCAACGTCCTGACTTC.

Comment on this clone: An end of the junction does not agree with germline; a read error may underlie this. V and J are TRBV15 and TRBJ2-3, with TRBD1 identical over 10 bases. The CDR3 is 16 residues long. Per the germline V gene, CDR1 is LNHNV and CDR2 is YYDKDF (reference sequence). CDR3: CATSRAPGQGTDMQYF. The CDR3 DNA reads TGTGCCACCAGCAGGGCTCCGGGACAGGGGACCGATATGCAGTATTTT.

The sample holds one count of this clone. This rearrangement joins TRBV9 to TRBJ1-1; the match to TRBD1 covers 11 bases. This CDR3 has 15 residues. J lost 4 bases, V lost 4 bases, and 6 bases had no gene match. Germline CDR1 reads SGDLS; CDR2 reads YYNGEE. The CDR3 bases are TGTGCCAGCAGCTCTCCCGGGACAGGGGGCACTGAAGCTTTCTTT. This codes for CASSSPGTGGTEAFF.

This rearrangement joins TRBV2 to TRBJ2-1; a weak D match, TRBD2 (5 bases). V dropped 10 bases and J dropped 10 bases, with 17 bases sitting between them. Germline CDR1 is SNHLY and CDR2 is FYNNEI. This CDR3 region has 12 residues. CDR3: CATPSMIAEQFF. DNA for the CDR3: TGTGCCACCCCAAGTATGATAGCGGAGCAGTTCTTC.